Presented here are 14 T cell receptor beta chains from one specimen sequenced in a study of response to subunit inactivated influenza vaccine. In TCRdb, the RT-PCR reads were re-called with MiXCR into one record per CDR3 protein. In the table there are more than 600,000 distinct CDR3 sequences, about 18% of which are singletons. The sequenced sample was PBMCs from blood, obtained 4 to 6 days after vaccination. Receptors were obtained from a man between 50 and 59 years old who received an inactivated influenza vaccine.

This clonotype was recorded a few times. This rearrangement joins TRBV12-3 or TRBV12-4 to TRBJ1-2; no clear D gene. The CDR3 spans 13 residues. Trimming shortened V by 5 bases and J by 5 bases, and 12 bases separated the two germline ends. This CDR3 is CASSPDPAYGYTF. CDR3 nucleotides: TGTGCCAGCAGTCCGGACCCAGCTTATGGCTACACCTTC.

This clonotype was counted a few times. The chain has TRBV20-1 and TRBJ1-2, with a tentative D call TRBD1 (5 bases). V dropped 1 base and J dropped 8 bases, with 17 bases sitting between them. The CDR3 is 14 amino acids. CDR1 is DFQATT, CDR2 SNEGSKA, per germline (reference sequence). CDR3 in amino acids: CSARAGTDKKGYTF. In DNA, the CDR3 is TGCAGTGCTAGAGCCGGGACGGACAAGAAGGGCTACACCTTC.

This clonotype was observed many times. The rearrangement links TRBV5-1 to TRBJ2-3; D is possibly TRBD2 (5 bases). The CDR3 covers 12 residues. The V gene's germline CDR1 is SGHRS and CDR2 YFSETQ. Trimming pared 6 bases from V and 6 bases from J, leaving 11 bases between. The CDR3 protein is CASIGPGDTQYF. For the CDR3, the DNA is TGCGCCAGCATCGGACCGGGGGATACGCAGTATTTT.

The rearrangement links TRBV29-1 to TRBJ2-2, with 9 bases fitting TRBD2. The CDR3 has 15 amino acids. Trimming cost V 6 bases and J 4 bases; bases outside gene matches: 9. The germline CDR1 and CDR2 sequences are SQVTM and ANQGSEA. The CDR3 spells CSVIRGGASTGELFF. CDR3 in DNA: TGCAGCGTCATACGCGGGGGGGCGAGCACCGGGGAGCTGTTTTTT.

The chain is built from TRBV30 and TRBJ1-1; D is unresolved. V lost 4 bases and J lost 0, with 21 bases in between. Germline V lookup: CDR1 GTSNPN, CDR2 SVGIG (reference sequence). The CDR3 extends over 17 amino acids. DNA for the CDR3: TGTGCCTGGATACTTCCGGGTCAAAAACTCGTGAACACTGAAGCTTTCTTT. Translated: CAWILPGQKLVNTEAFF.

This clonotype occurred many times. V is TRBV11-2 and J is TRBJ2-1; D perhaps matches TRBD2 (5 bases). V was pared by 1 base and J by 3 bases, with 16 bases between. The germline CDR1 and CDR2 sequences are SGHAT and FQNNGV. This CDR3 has 17 amino acids. CDR3 sequence reads: CASSLGRVANNYNEQFF. The CDR3 DNA reads TGTGCCAGCAGCTTAGGGCGGGTAGCTAACAACTACAATGAGCAGTTCTTC.

V is TRBV6-2 or TRBV6-3 and J is TRBJ2-1, with D tentatively TRBD2 (5 bases). The length of the CDR3 is 12 residues. Germline assignment: CDR1 MNHEY and CDR2 SVGEGT. With 4 bases removed from V and 10 bases from J, the gap between germline ends came to 11 bases. The CDR3 sequence is CASSSVGEEQFF. The DNA of the CDR3 is TGTGCCAGCAGTTCTGTCGGGGAAGAGCAGTTCTTC.

The gene calls are TRBV5-1 and TRBJ2-7; TRBD1 agrees at 7 bases. Germline V gives CDR1 SGHRS, CDR2 YFSETQ. V was clipped by 4 bases and J by 3 bases; unmatched bases: 10. The CDR3 has 15 residues. This CDR3 is CASSPRQGSGYEQYF. The CDR3 bases are TGCGCCAGCAGCCCAAGACAGGGTTCGGGCTACGAGCAGTACTTC. The entire variable domain, with the rest obtained from reference TRBV5-1 and TRBJ2-7, is as follows: KAGVTQTPRYLIKTRGQQVTLSCSPISGHRSVSWYQQTPGQGLQFLFEYFSETQRNKGNFPGRFSGRQFSNSRSEMNVSTLELGDSALYLCASSPRQGSGYEQYFGPGTRLTVT.

This clonotype showed up just a few times. V gene TRBV6-7 combines with J gene TRBJ1-2; a possible D gene is TRBD1 (6 bases). TRBV6-7 is filed as an ORF, its function uncertain. V lost 8 bases and J 8 bases, leaving 9 bases between the germline ends. This CDR3 comprises 10 residues. DNA of the CDR3: TGTGCCAGCGGAGGGGGAGGCTACACCTTC. It yields the protein CASGGGGYTF.

The chain uses TRBV29-1 and TRBJ2-1, with D hard to call. This CDR3 region has 12 residues. CDR1 is SQVTM and CDR2 is ANQGSEA in the germline V gene. V dropped 2 bases and J dropped 6 bases, with 8 bases sitting between them. The CDR3 loop reads CSVEPRGNEQFF. The DNA for the CDR3 is TGCAGCGTTGAACCCCGTGGCAATGAGCAGTTCTTC.

The chain combines TRBV5-1 with TRBJ2-3, with 11 bases matching TRBD2. V trimming: 2 bases; J trimming: 7 bases; junction bases outside the gene matches: 12. Germline V CDR1 and CDR2: SGHRS, YFSETQ. The CDR3 length is 17 residues. The CDR3, as DNA: TGCGCCAGCAGCTTCAGACTAGCGGGAACCCTTACACATACGCAGTATTTT. Encoded protein: CASSFRLAGTLTHTQYF.

In its sample, this clonotype was seen a few times. CDR3 in DNA: TGTGCCAGCAAAACCGGGCAGAATCAGCCCCAGCATTTT. Protein: CASKTGQNQPQHF. The V and J genes are TRBV6-2 or TRBV6-3 and TRBJ1-5; D gene uncertain. The V end lost 7 bases, the J end lost 4 bases, and 11 bases lay between the germline ends. The CDR3 loop spans 13 amino acids. Germline CDR1 reads MNHEY; CDR2 reads SVGEGT.

The V and J genes are TRBV10-3 and TRBJ2-7, with a possible D match to TRBD2 (6 bases). V was shortened by 6 bases and J by 3 bases, with 9 bases between the two germline ends. CDR3 length equals 12 residues. Germline assignment: CDR1 ENHRY and CDR2 SYGVKD. The chain's CDR3 is CAIREAGYEQYF. The CDR3 nucleotides read TGTGCCATCAGGGAAGCGGGCTACGAGCAGTACTTC.

The V gene is TRBV20-1, the J gene TRBJ2-7; the match to TRBD2 covers 7 bases. Losses at the gene ends were 1 base for V and 3 bases for J; bases not matched to a gene: 6. CDR1 and CDR2 from the germline V gene are DFQATT and SNEGSKA (reference sequence). The CDR3 consists of 14 residues. CDR3 loop: CSARGPGGGYEQYF. Here the CDR3 DNA reads TGCAGTGCTAGAGGCCCGGGAGGTGGCTACGAGCAGTACTTC.